Shown below are 15 T cell receptor beta chains from a single sample sequenced in a study of blood T cell repertoires in COVID-19. Assay used: immunoSEQ multiplex PCR; TCRdb lists only in-frame clones, some missing. The sample consists of under 250,000 clones, approximately 86% of them appearing once. The sequenced material came from peripheral blood. These TCRs come from an elderly woman with acute or convalescent COVID-19.

Comments on this clone: A junction boundary mismatches the germline segment, possibly from a read error. This chain connects TRBV10-3 to TRBJ2-3; D is perhaps TRBD1 (5 bases). The CDR3 spans 15 residues. CDR1 and CDR2 from the germline V gene are ENHRY and SYGVKD. CDR3 region: CAISESKTAAETQYF. CDR3 bases: TGTGCCATCAGTGAGTCGAAGACAGCTGCAGAAACGCAGTATTTT.

This clone was observed a single time. The CDR3 nucleotides are TGTGCCAGCGGTAGCGGGGGGCCTGAGCAGTTCTTC. Translation: CASGSGGPEQFF. The rearrangement links TRBV3-1 (or the pseudogene TRBV3-2) to TRBJ2-1; 10 bases are shared with TRBD2. Trimming removed 8 bases from V and 9 bases from J; junction bases left unmatched: 4. Germline V lookup: CDR1 LGHDT, CDR2 YNNKEL (reference sequence). The CDR3 runs to 12 residues.

J is TRBJ1-2 and V is TRBV6-2 or TRBV6-3, with D unclear. With 2 bases removed from V and 3 bases from J, the gap between germline ends came to 19 bases. The CDR3 sequence is 17 residues long. Germline-derived CDR1 and CDR2 are MNHEY and SVGEGT. The DNA of the CDR3 is TGTGCCAGCAGTTACCCGTTTGGAGGGTTGGGCGACTATGGCTACACCTTC. Protein sequence: CASSYPFGGLGDYGYTF.

The sample holds one count of this clone. This chain uses TRBV18 with TRBJ1-3, with D unresolved. The germline gives CDR1 KGHSH, CDR2 LQKENI. The CDR3 runs to 12 residues. Trimming pared 5 bases from V and 8 bases from J, leaving 10 bases between. The CDR3 DNA reads TGTGCCAGCTCAGGCACGAGGGACACCATATATTTT. Translated, it gives CASSGTRDTIYF.

The chain links TRBV7-9 to TRBJ2-1; TRBD1 aligns across 7 bases. The trim removed 1 base at V and 7 bases at J, leaving 7 bases unmatched. The CDR3 totals 15 residues. Germline V lookup: CDR1 SEHNR, CDR2 FQNEAQ (reference sequence). The CDR3 coding sequence is TGTGCCAGCAGCTTAGGTACAGGGGCCCTGAATGAGCAGTTCTTC. Its translation: CASSLGTGALNEQFF.

The V call is TRBV7-3, the J call TRBJ1-6, with D hard to call. Germline CDR1 reads SGHTA; CDR2 reads FQGTGA. The CDR3 contains 13 residues. V lost 2 bases to trimming and J lost 5 bases, with 4 bases between them. This CDR3 reads CASSLRDNSPLHF. Here the CDR3 DNA reads TGTGCCAGCAGCTTACGGGATAATTCACCCCTCCACTTT.

The J gene is TRBJ2-1, the V gene TRBV7-9; a possible D gene is TRBD2 (6 bases). The CDR3 is made up of 14 amino acids. V lost 1 base and J 10 bases, leaving 14 bases between the germline ends. Germline assignment: CDR1 SEHNR and CDR2 FQNEAQ (reference sequence). The chain's CDR3 is CASSLGARGREQFF. The CDR3 DNA sequence: TGTGCCAGCAGCTTAGGCGCCCGGGGGAGGGAGCAGTTCTTC.

The V gene is TRBV12-3 or TRBV12-4, the J gene TRBJ2-3; D is uncertain. Deletions cut 6 bases from V and 0 bases from J, with 7 bases between. The CDR3 runs 13 residues. CDR3 region: CASSSYSTDTQYF. The CDR3 region has the DNA TGTGCCAGCAGCTCCTATAGCACAGATACGCAGTATTTT.

This clone has just one count. This chain joins TRBV15 and TRBJ1-4, with D tentatively TRBD1 (5 bases). The germline gives CDR1 LNHNV, CDR2 YYDKDF (reference sequence). V was trimmed by 0 bases and J by 6 bases, leaving 11 bases between them. The CDR3 has 15 amino acids. CDR3 nucleotides: TGTGCCACCAGCAGAGATAACCAGGGTTATGAAAAACTGTTTTTT. Protein product: CATSRDNQGYEKLFF. Full variable domain (rest looked up from reference TRBV15 and TRBJ1-4): DAMVIQNPRYQVTQFGKPVTLSCSQTLNHNVMYWYQQKSSQAPKLLFHYYDKDFNNEADTPDNFQSRRPNTSFCFLDIRSPGLGDTAMYLCATSRDNQGYEKLFFGSGTQLSVL.

The rearrangement uses TRBV11-1 and TRBJ2-5, with D tentatively TRBD2 (6 bases). The V gene lost 5 bases and the J gene lost 4 bases, with 20 bases spanning the gap. The CDR3 extends over 16 amino acids. From germline, CDR1 is SGHAT and CDR2 FQDESV (reference sequence). CDR3 nucleotides: TGTGCCAGCAGCCAACACAAAACAGCGGGCGGAGAGACCCAGTACTTC. Protein: CASSQHKTAGGETQYF. Complete variable domain (other parts from reference TRBV11-1 and TRBJ2-5): EAEVAQSPRYKITEKSQAVAFWCDPISGHATLYWYRQILGQGPELLVQFQDESVVDDSQLPKDRFSAERLKGVDSTLKIQPAELGDSAMYLCASSQHKTAGGETQYFGPGTRLLVL.

This clone appeared once. V usage is TRBV4-1 and J usage is TRBJ2-7; 7 bases are a match to TRBD1. After removal of 4 bases from V and 5 bases from J, the junction contained 11 bases not matched to a gene. In germline, CDR1 is MGHRA, CDR2 YSYEKL. The CDR3 is 15 amino acids. This chain's CDR3 is CASSPPTGIVHEQYF. The CDR3 bases are TGCGCCAGCAGCCCCCCGACAGGGATCGTCCACGAGCAGTACTTC.

The chain links TRBV6-5 to TRBJ2-5; D unresolved. Germline CDR1 and CDR2: MNHEY and SVGAGI. V dropped 8 bases and J dropped 2 bases, with 9 bases sitting between them. The CDR3 has 12 residues. The CDR3 loop is CASGSGQETQYF. CDR3 sequence (DNA): TGTGCCAGCGGTTCAGGACAAGAGACCCAGTACTTC.

The chain couples TRBV7-9 to TRBJ1-1, with D possibly matching TRBD1 (5 bases). The germline V gene has CDR1 SEHNR and CDR2 FQNEAQ (reference sequence). Deletions cut 3 bases from V and 1 base from J, with 9 bases between. The CDR3 loop spans 14 amino acids. DNA of the CDR3: TGTGCCAGCAGCTTTCGACAGCAGAACACTGAAGCTTTCTTT. Translating gives CASSFRQQNTEAFF.

The genes are TRBV11-3 and TRBJ2-7; possible D gene TRBD2, 7 bases. CDR3 length equals 16 residues. Germline CDR1 and CDR2: SGHNT and YENEEA. The V gene lost 0 bases and the J gene lost 1 base, with 13 bases spanning the gap. The CDR3 DNA is TGTGCCAGCAGCTTAGATGGGGCGGGGGCATCCTACGAGCAGTACTTC. It is translated as CASSLDGAGASYEQYF.

This clone turned up a few times. The genes are TRBV11-3 and TRBJ1-6; 7 bases align to TRBD1. The J segment lost 10 bases and the V segment lost 5 bases, leaving 11 bases of the junction unmatched. CDR3 size: 15 residues. Germline CDR1 and CDR2: SGHNT and YENEEA. In DNA form, the CDR3 reads TGTGCCAGCAGCCCCCTGGTAGGGGGCGGCTCACCCCTCCACTTT. This encodes CASSPLVGGGSPLHF.